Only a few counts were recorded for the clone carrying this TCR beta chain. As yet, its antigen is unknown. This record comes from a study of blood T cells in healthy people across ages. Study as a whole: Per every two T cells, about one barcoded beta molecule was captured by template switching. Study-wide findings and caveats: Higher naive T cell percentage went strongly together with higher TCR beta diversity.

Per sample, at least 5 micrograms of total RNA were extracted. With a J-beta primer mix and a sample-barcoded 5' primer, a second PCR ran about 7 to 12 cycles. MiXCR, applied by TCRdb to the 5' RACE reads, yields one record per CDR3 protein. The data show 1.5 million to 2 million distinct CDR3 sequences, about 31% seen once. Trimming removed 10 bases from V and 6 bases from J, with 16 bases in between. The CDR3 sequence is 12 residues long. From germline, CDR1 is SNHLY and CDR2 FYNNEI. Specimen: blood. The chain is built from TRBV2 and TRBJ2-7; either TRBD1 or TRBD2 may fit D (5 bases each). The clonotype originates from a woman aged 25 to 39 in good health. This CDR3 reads CANRKRGGEQYF. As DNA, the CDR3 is TGTGCCAACCGGAAGCGTGGGGGCGAGCAGTACTTC.